This T cell receptor (beta chain) was captured in a study of T-cell reconstitution after alpha-beta-depleted transplantation in children. Whole-study findings and limits: Hyperexpanded clones declined; after one year, newly produced T cells mostly supplied diversity.

Regarding this clonotype: Its antigen remains unidentified.

As it was prepared, the TCRbeta library received unique molecular identifiers. Each CDR3 protein gets one entry after TCRdb re-called the PCR reads with MiXCR. The sample has 250,000 to 400,000 distinct CDR3 sequences, roughly 21% seen once; the top ten hold 9.5% to 12%. The receptor comes from a male patient aged 10 to 17 who had a stem cell transplant for acute lymphoblastic leukemia, so the T cells may come from the graft donor. This sample comprised PBMCs, mostly from graft donor cells, obtained 180 days after TCRalphabeta/CD19-depleted stem cell transplant.

The CDR3, as DNA: TGTGCCAGCAGCGCTAATCCGACCGGGACAGGGGGCGGGCAAGATGAGCAGTTCTTC. Its translation: CASSANPTGTGGGQDEQFF. V gene TRBV11-1 combines with J gene TRBJ2-1; TRBD1 matches 12 bases. Germline V gene data show CDR1 as SGHAT and CDR2 as FQDESV (reference sequence). The CDR3 consists of 19 residues. The trim removed 5 bases at V and 8 bases at J, leaving 19 bases unmatched.